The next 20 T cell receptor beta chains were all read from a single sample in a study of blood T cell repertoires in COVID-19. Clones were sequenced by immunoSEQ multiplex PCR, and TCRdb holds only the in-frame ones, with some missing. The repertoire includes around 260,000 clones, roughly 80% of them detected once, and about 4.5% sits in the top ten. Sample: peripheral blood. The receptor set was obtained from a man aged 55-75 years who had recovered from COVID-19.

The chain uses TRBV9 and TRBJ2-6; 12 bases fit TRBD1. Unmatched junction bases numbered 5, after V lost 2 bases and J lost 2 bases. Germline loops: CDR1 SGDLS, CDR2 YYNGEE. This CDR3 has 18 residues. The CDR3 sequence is CASSVFRDRGPGANVLTF. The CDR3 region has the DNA TGTGCCAGCAGCGTTTTTCGGGACAGGGGGCCTGGGGCCAACGTCCTGACTTTC.

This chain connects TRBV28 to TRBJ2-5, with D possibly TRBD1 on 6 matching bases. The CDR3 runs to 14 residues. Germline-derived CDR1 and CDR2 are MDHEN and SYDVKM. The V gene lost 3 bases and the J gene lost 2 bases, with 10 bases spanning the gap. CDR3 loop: CASSFPGEQETQYF. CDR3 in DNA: TGTGCCAGCAGTTTTCCAGGGGAGCAAGAGACCCAGTACTTC. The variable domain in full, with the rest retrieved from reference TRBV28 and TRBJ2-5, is DVKVTQSSRYLVKRTGEKVFLECVQDMDHENMFWYRQDPGLGLRLIYFSYDVKMKEKGDIPEGYSVSREKKERFSLILESASTNQTSMYLCASSFPGEQETQYFGPGTRLLVL.

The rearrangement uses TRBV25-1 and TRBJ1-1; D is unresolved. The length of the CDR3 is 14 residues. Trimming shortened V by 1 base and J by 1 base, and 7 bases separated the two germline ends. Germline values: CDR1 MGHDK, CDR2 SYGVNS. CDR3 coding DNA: TGTGCCAGCAGTGAATGGAGAGGGAACACTGAAGCTTTCTTT. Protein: CASSEWRGNTEAFF.

The CDR3: CASSELGTVTDTQYF. CDR3 nucleotide sequence: TGTGCCAGCAGTGAACTAGGGACAGTCACAGATACGCAGTATTTT. The rearrangement joins TRBV6-1 to TRBJ2-3; 7 positions agree with TRBD1. V gave up 2 bases and J gave up 2 bases; unmatched junction bases: 4. This CDR3 is built from 15 residues. The germline V gene encodes CDR1 MNHNS and CDR2 SASEGT.

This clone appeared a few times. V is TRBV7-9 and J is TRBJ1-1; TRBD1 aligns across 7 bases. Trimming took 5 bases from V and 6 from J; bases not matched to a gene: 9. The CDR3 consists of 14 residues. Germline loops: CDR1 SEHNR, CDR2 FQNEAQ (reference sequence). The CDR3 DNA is TGTGCCAGCAGCCGGAGACAGGGTGGGTCTGAAGCTTTCTTT. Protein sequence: CASSRRQGGSEAFF.

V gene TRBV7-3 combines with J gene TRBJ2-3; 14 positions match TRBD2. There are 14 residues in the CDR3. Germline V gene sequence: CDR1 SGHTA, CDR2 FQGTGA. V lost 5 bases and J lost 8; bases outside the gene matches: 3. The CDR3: CASSPGTSGGTQYF. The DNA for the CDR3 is TGTGCCAGCAGCCCCGGGACTAGCGGGGGTACGCAGTATTTT.

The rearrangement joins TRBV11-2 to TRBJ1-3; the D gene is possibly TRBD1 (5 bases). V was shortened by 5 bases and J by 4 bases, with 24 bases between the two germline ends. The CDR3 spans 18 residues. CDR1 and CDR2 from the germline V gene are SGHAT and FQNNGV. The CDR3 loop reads CASSLRAPGSIVGNTIYF. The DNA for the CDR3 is TGTGCCAGCAGCCTTAGGGCGCCAGGGTCGATCGTGGGAAACACCATATATTTT. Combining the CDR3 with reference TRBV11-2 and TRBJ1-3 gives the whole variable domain EAGVAQSPRYKIIEKRQSVAFWCNPISGHATLYWYQQILGQGPKLLIQFQNNGVVDDSQLPKDRFSAERLKGVDSTLKIQPAKLEDSAVYLCASSLRAPGSIVGNTIYFGEGSWLTVV.

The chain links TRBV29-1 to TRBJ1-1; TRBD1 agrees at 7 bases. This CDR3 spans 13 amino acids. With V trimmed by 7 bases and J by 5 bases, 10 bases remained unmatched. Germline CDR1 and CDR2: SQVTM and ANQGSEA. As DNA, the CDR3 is TGCAGCGGCCTGACAGGGACGGGAACTGAAGCTTTCTTT. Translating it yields CSGLTGTGTEAFF.

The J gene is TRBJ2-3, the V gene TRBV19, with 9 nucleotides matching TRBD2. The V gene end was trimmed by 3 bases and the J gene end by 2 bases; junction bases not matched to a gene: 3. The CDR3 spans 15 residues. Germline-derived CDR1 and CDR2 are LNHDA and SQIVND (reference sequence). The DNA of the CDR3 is TGTGCCAGTAGTATCGGACTAGCGTACACAGATACGCAGTATTTT. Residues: CASSIGLAYTDTQYF.

The CDR3 reads CASSYGLVGEQFF. The CDR3 coding sequence is TGTGCCAGCAGTTACGGTCTAGTGGGTGAGCAGTTCTTC. The chain couples TRBV6-2 or TRBV6-3 to TRBJ2-1; D not certain. Between the trimmed V and J ends, which lost 2 bases and 9 bases, there was a span of 11 bases. CDR1 is MNHEY, CDR2 SVGEGT, per germline. The CDR3 covers 13 residues.

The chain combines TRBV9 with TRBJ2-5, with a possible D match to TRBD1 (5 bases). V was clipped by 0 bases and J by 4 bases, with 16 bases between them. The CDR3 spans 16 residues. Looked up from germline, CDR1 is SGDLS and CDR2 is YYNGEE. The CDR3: CASSVAERGARETQYF. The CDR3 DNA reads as TGTGCCAGCAGCGTAGCGGAAAGGGGCGCACGAGAGACCCAGTACTTC.

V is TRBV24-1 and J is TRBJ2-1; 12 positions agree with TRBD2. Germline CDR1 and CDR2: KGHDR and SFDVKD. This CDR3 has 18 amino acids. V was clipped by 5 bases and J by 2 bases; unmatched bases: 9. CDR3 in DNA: TGTGCCACCAGTGGTGGGGCTAGCGGGAGGGCCCCCTACAATGAGCAGTTCTTC. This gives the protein CATSGGASGRAPYNEQFF.

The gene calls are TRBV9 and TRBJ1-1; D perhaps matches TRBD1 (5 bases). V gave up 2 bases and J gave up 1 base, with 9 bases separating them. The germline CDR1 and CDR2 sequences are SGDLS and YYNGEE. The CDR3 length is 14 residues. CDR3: CASSVQGANTEAFF. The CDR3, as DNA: TGTGCCAGCAGCGTTCAGGGCGCGAACACTGAAGCTTTCTTT.

In DNA form, the CDR3 reads TGTGCCAGCAGCGTAGCGGGGGACGAGCAGTACTTC. The encoded protein is CASSVAGDEQYF. The rearrangement uses TRBV9 and TRBJ2-7; D possibly corresponds to TRBD2 (6 bases). The V gene's germline CDR1 is SGDLS and CDR2 YYNGEE. Trimming pared 0 bases from V and 5 bases from J, leaving 6 bases between. The CDR3 runs to 12 residues.

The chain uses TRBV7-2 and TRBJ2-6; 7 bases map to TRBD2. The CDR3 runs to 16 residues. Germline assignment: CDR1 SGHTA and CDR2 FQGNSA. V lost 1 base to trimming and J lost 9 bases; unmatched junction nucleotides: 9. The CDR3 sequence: CASSLDSGGDVNVLTF. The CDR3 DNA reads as TGTGCCAGCAGCTTAGATTCGGGGGGAGACGTCAACGTCCTGACTTTC.

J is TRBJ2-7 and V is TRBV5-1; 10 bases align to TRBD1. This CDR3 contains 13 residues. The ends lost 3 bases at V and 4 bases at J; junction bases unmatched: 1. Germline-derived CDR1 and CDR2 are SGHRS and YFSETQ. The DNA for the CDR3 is TGCGCCAGCAGCTGGGACAGGGGATACGAGCAGTACTTC. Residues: CASSWDRGYEQYF. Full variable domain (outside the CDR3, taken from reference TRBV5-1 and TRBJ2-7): KAGVTQTPRYLIKTRGQQVTLSCSPISGHRSVSWYQQTPGQGLQFLFEYFSETQRNKGNFPGRFSGRQFSNSRSEMNVSTLELGDSALYLCASSWDRGYEQYFGPGTRLTVT.

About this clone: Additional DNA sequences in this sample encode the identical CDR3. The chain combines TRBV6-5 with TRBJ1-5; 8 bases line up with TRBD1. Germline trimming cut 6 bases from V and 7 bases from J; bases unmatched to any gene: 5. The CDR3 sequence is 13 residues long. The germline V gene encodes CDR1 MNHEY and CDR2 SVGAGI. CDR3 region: CASRGQGNQPQHF. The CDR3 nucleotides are TGTGCCAGCAGAGGACAGGGAAACCAGCCCCAGCATTTT.

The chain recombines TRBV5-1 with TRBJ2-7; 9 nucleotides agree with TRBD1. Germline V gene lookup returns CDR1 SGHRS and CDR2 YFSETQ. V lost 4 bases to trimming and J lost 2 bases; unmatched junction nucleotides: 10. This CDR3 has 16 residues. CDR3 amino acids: CASSVSGTGTTYEQYF. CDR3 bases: TGCGCCAGCAGCGTCTCCGGGACAGGGACGACCTACGAGCAGTACTTC.

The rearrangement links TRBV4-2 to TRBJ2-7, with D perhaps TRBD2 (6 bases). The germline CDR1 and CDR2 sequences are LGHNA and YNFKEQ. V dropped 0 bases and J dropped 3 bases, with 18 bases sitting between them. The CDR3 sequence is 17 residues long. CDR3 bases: TGTGCCAGCAGCCAAGATCTTGGTGGTCGGGGGAGCTACGAGCAGTACTTC. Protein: CASSQDLGGRGSYEQYF.

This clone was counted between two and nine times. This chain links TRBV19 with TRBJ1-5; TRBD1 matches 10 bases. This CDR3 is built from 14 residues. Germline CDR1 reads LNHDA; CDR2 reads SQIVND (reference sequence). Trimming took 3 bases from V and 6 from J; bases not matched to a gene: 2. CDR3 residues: CASSMTGGSQPQHF. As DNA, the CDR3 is TGTGCCAGTAGTATGACAGGGGGCAGTCAGCCCCAGCATTTT.